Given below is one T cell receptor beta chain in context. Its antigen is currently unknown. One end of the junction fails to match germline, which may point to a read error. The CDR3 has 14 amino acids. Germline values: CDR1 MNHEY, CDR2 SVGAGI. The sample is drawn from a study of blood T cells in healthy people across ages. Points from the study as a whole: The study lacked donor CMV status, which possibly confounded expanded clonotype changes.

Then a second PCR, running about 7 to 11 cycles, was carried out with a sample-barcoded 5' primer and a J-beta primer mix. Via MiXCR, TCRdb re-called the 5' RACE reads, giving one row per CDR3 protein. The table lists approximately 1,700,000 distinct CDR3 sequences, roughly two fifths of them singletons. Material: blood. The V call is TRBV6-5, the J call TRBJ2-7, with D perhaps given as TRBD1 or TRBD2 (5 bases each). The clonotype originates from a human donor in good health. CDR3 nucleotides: TGTGCCAGCAGTCACTCGGGACCCTCCTACGAGCAGTACTTC. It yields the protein CASSHSGPSYEQYF.